The entry below gives a single T cell receptor beta chain sequence along with its context. No antigen is known for it. This entry is derived from a study of cytomegalovirus exposure and HLA in healthy donors. Study-wide points: Through in vitro validation, a few CMV-associated chains were shown to be specific for CMV antigens. A missense variant in DCLRE1C was later tied to TCR beta V- and J-gene trimming. A list of 150 or so TCR beta chains associated with cytomegalovirus was given.

This CDR3 has 17 amino acids. Germline V gives CDR1 SQVTM, CDR2 ANQGSEA. After removal of 3 bases from V and 3 bases from J, the junction contained 7 bases not matched to a gene. The PCR made use of 60 Vbeta and 13 Jbeta primers. Assay used: immunoSEQ multiplex PCR; TCRdb lists only in-frame clones, some missing. The sample has about 140,000 clones; over 80% are singletons. The sequenced sample was PBMCs. The TCR was taken from a female donor in good health and CMV-seronegative. V and J are TRBV29-1 and TRBJ2-1; 14 nucleotides line up with TRBD2. CDR3 loop: CSVEYGLAGGGYNEQFF. The CDR3 DNA reads TGCAGCGTTGAGTACGGACTAGCGGGAGGAGGCTACAATGAGCAGTTCTTC.